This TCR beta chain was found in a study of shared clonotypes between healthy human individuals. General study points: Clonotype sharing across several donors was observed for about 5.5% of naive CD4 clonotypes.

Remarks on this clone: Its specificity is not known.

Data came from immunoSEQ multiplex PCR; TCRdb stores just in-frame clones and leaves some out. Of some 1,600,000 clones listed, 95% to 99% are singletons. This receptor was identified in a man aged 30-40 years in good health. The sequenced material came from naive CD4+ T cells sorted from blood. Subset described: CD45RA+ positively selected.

The CDR3 is CASSGQPNTEAFF. In DNA form, the CDR3 reads TGTGCCAGCTCGGGACAGCCGAACACTGAAGCTTTCTTT. This chain links TRBV18 with TRBJ1-1; 7 nucleotides line up with TRBD1. CDR3 length equals 13 residues. Germline CDR1 reads KGHSH; CDR2 reads LQKENI. Germline trimming cut 6 bases from V and 1 base from J; bases unmatched to any gene: 2.